This T cell receptor beta chain was observed in a study of T cell repertoires in cytomegalovirus infection. Across the whole study: HLA-B-restricted CMV epitopes that are well studied were used alongside recently identified HLA-C-restricted ones.

V was trimmed by 6 bases and J by 4 bases, leaving 21 bases between them. This CDR3 contains 16 residues. CDR1 and CDR2 (germline): MNHEY, SMNVEV (reference sequence). Comments on this clonotype: As yet, its antigen is unknown.

TCRdb processed the reads anew with MiXCR; each CDR3 protein has one entry. The table has some 900,000 distinct CDR3 sequences, 32% seen once. The chain recombines TRBV27 with TRBJ1-1; perhaps TRBD1 as D (5 bases). The clonotype originates from a human donor in good health (CMV status not recorded). Some clones in this sample may be carry-over from other donors' samples. Sample: cultured CD8+ T cells from PBMCs, taken from culture after CMV antigen stimulation. The CDR3 loop reads CASRDPRGGRGTEAFF. The CDR3 nucleotides read TGTGCCAGCAGAGATCCCCGGGGGGGAAGGGGCACTGAAGCTTTCTTT.